The clone carrying this T cell receptor (beta chain) was observed a few times. What it binds is unknown. Oncomine TCR Beta short-read sequencing was applied to DNA from cultured CD4+ T cells. TCRdb processed the PCR reads anew with MiXCR; each CDR3 protein has one entry. Of fewer than 9,000 distinct CDR3 sequences detected, around 50% appear once; the ten largest clones hold roughly 20%. The CDR3 contains 13 residues. Trimming removed 0 bases from V and 6 bases from J, with 6 bases in between. Germline-derived CDR1 and CDR2 are SGHNT and YENEEA. Treatment denoted: approximately nine-day PBMC culture with coronavirus spike peptide pools or control peptides (ViraFEST assay). IL-2 (about 9.3 IU/ml) and peptide pools (approximately 10 ug/ml) were added to cultures of approximately 2 million PBMCs per well. The data were taken from a study of vaccination and CD4 T cells after COVID-19.

This receptor was taken from a human donor who had recovered from COVID-19. The genes are TRBV11-3 and TRBJ2-4; the D is unclear. Sequencing was done on a sample of CD4+ T cells from blood, cultured in vitro. The CDR3 loop is CASSLESANIQYF. The CDR3 DNA sequence: TGTGCCAGCAGCTTAGAGTCGGCAAACATTCAGTACTTC.